A single sample is the source of the 16 T cell receptor beta chains below, sequenced in a study of vaccination and CD4 T cells after COVID-19. The study sequenced cultured CD4+ T cell DNA using the Oncomine TCR Beta short-read assay. TCRdb itself ran the PCR reads through MiXCR, one entry per CDR3 protein. This sample has fewer than 7,500 distinct CDR3 sequences; less than 65% occur once, and the top ten carry over 25%. Their antigens remain unidentified. Treatment meaning: roughly 10-day PBMC culture with coronavirus spike peptide pools or control peptides (ViraFEST assay). Samples of CD4+ T cells were obtained from the unexposed donor before the COVID-19 pandemic (2011-2018). Input material: CD4+ T cells from blood, cultured in vitro. These receptors were collected from a human donor in good health.

In its sample, this clonotype was seen once. The chain carries TRBV5-6 and TRBJ2-5; D tentatively fits TRBD1 or TRBD2 (5 bases each). V lost 4 bases, J lost 2 bases, and 18 bases lay in between. The CDR3 consists of 16 residues. Germline V gene sequence: CDR1 SGHDT, CDR2 YYEEEE. CDR3 bases: TGTGCCAGCAGCCCCCTACTAGATTGGGGGCAAGAGACCCAGTACTTC. Translation: CASSPLLDWGQETQYF.

This chain joins TRBV7-2 and TRBJ2-6; D not certain. In germline, CDR1 is SGHTA, CDR2 FQGNSA. V shed 6 bases and J shed 3 bases, with 12 bases lying between them. CDR3 length: 15 residues. CDR3 loop: CASSSSVSGANVLTF. The CDR3 DNA reads TGTGCCAGCAGTTCCTCCGTAAGTGGGGCCAACGTCCTGACTTTC.

V usage is TRBV20-1 and J usage is TRBJ2-3; perhaps TRBD2 as D (7 bases). CDR1 is DFQATT and CDR2 is SNEGSKA in the germline V gene (reference sequence). Trimming shortened V by 0 bases and J by 2 bases, and 12 bases separated the two germline ends. The CDR3 covers 15 residues. The CDR3 loop reads CSARDRAGATDTQYF. In DNA, the CDR3 is TGCAGTGCTAGAGATCGGGCGGGGGCCACAGATACGCAGTATTTT.

This clonotype showed up just a few times. The chain links TRBV27 to TRBJ1-2; 9 bases map to TRBD1. The CDR3 spans 17 residues. CDR1 and CDR2 (germline): MNHEY, SMNVEV (reference sequence). V lost 9 bases and J lost 1; bases outside the gene matches: 15. The CDR3 DNA sequence: TGTGCCAGTCGCCGCCCGGGACAGGGCTCTCTTAACTATGGCTACACCTTC. Translation: CASRRPGQGSLNYGYTF.

The chain has TRBV12-3 or TRBV12-4 and TRBJ1-6; D may be TRBD1 (5 bases). The CDR3 is 14 amino acids. Trimming took off 3 bases at V and 6 bases at J, with 9 bases between the two ends. Written as DNA, the CDR3 is TGTGCCAGCAGTTTGGGACCTTTTAATTCACCCCTCCACTTT. Translated, it gives CASSLGPFNSPLHF.

This clonotype counts as large. The chain couples TRBV19 to TRBJ1-1; D is uncertain. V was shortened by 8 bases and J by 5 bases, with 15 bases between the two germline ends. Per the germline V gene, CDR1 is LNHDA and CDR2 is SQIVND (reference sequence). The CDR3 sequence is 13 residues long. CDR3 loop: CASRSEIPTEAFF. The CDR3 region has the DNA TGTGCCAGTCGGTCGGAGATACCAACTGAAGCTTTCTTT.

This clonotype showed up just a few times. The CDR3 nucleotides read TGTGCCAGCAGTTTGATGGGCAGGGTACAATATGGCTACACCTTC. This translates into CASSLMGRVQYGYTF. The chain combines TRBV28 with TRBJ1-2; D may be TRBD1 (5 bases). The germline V and J ends were trimmed by 3 bases and 5 bases, with 16 bases remaining between them. This CDR3 has 15 residues. Per germline, CDR1 MDHEN and CDR2 SYDVKM.

Only a few counts were recorded for this clonotype. The CDR3 DNA reads TGCAGCGTTGAGGTAGGGGCGAACACTGAAGCTTTCTTT. Residues: CSVEVGANTEAFF. This chain connects TRBV29-1 to TRBJ1-1, with D tentatively TRBD1 (5 bases). The germline V gene has CDR1 SQVTM and CDR2 ANQGSEA. This CDR3 comprises 13 residues. V lost 3 bases and J 1 base, leaving 9 bases between the germline ends.

There are a few counts of this clonotype. J is TRBJ1-2 and V is TRBV12-3 or TRBV12-4, with D unresolved. The CDR3 is 12 residues long. The ends were cut back, 3 bases at V and 6 bases at J, with 8 bases in the middle. The CDR3 bases are TGTGCCAGCAGTTTTAGGAGGAATGGCTACACCTTC. Its translation is CASSFRRNGYTF.

This clonotype has a handful of counts. J is TRBJ1-2 and V is TRBV7-2; the match to TRBD1 covers 9 bases. Trimming took 1 base from V and 8 from J; bases not matched to a gene: 8. CDR3 length: 15 residues. The germline V gene encodes CDR1 SGHTA and CDR2 FQGNSA. The CDR3 nucleotides are TGTGCCAGCAGCTTAGACAACAGGGGGCGGGAGGGCTACACCTTC. Translating it yields CASSLDNRGREGYTF.

The V call is TRBV20-1, the J call TRBJ2-5, with D possibly matching TRBD2 (5 bases). Germline CDR1 DFQATT, CDR2 SNEGSKA (reference sequence). The CDR3 contains 16 residues. The V end lost 6 bases, the J end lost 1 base, and 21 bases lay between the germline ends. This chain's CDR3 is CSAPGSFNRGQETQYF. CDR3 nucleotide sequence: TGCAGTGCCCCTGGGTCTTTTAACCGGGGCCAAGAGACCCAGTACTTC.

The count of this clonotype is one. CDR3: CASSLVGPSEETQYF. In DNA form, the CDR3 reads TGTGCCAGCAGCTTGGTGGGACCCTCCGAAGAGACCCAGTACTTC. The rearrangement links TRBV5-5 to TRBJ2-5; D possibly matches TRBD1 or TRBD2 (5 bases each). In germline, CDR1 is SGHKS, CDR2 YYEKEE (reference sequence). V gave up 0 bases and J gave up 3 bases, with 12 bases separating them. This CDR3 spans 15 amino acids.

The chain has TRBV27 and TRBJ1-2; 7 positions match TRBD1. The CDR3 is 14 residues long. Germline V gives CDR1 MNHEY, CDR2 SMNVEV (reference sequence). V was pared by 4 bases and J by 2 bases, with 4 bases of the junction left unmatched. This chain's CDR3 is CASSSQGQNYGYTF. The CDR3 coding sequence is TGTGCCAGCAGTTCCCAGGGACAGAACTATGGCTACACCTTC.

This clonotype was seen a few times. The chain has TRBV2 and TRBJ1-5, with D hard to call. CDR1 SNHLY and CDR2 FYNNEI come from the germline V gene. CDR3 length: 13 residues. Trimming left V 5 bases short and J 5 bases short, with 10 bases between. CDR3 amino acids: CASSKDIDQPQHF. CDR3 sequence (DNA): TGTGCCAGCAGTAAAGACATAGATCAGCCCCAGCATTTT.

This chain connects TRBV7-8 to TRBJ1-5; D may be TRBD1 (5 bases). This CDR3 is built from 12 residues. V was pared by 5 bases and J by 9 bases, with 11 bases between. Germline values: CDR1 SGHVS, CDR2 FQNEAQ. The CDR3 spells CASSADSSPQHF. The DNA for the CDR3 is TGTGCCAGCAGCGCCGACAGTTCGCCCCAGCATTTT.

The chain has TRBV7-2 and TRBJ2-3, with a possible D match to TRBD2 (7 bases). Trimming pared 5 bases from V and 2 bases from J, leaving 20 bases between. The germline V gene has CDR1 SGHTA and CDR2 FQGNSA. The CDR3 consists of 17 residues. CDR3 coding DNA: TGTGCCAGCAGCCCCTCCTGGGGGGGCTCTATCACAGATACGCAGTATTTT. Its translation: CASSPSWGGSITDTQYF.